Listed below are T cell receptor beta chains from one sample, sequenced in a study of OX40 agonist ivuxolimab in advanced cancers. Assay used: immunoSEQ multiplex PCR; TCRdb lists only in-frame clones, some missing. This sample has more than 100,000 clones, with less than 95% found just once. Sequencing used CD4+ or CD8+ T cells sorted from blood, obtained in a trial of the OX40 agonist ivuxolimab. The receptor source for this set is an adult with an advanced solid tumor such as melanoma, head and neck, liver or kidney cancer. The CDR3 runs from the conserved cysteine through the conserved F or W. Each record gives: J gene, clone size, D gene, V gene, CDR3 length, CDR3 protein, CDR3 DNA. D genes are given only for firm matches. For some rows the clone size is stated as once, few or many, or as a class when expanded; others skip it.

j_call: TRBJ2-2
clone_size: -
d_call: TRBD2
v_call: TRBV7-2
cdr3_length: 18
cdr3_aa: CASSPWFSSGGNTGELFF
cdr3_nt: TGTGCCAGCAGCCCTTGGTTTAGCAGCGGGGGTAACACCGGGGAGCTGTTTTTT

j_call: TRBJ2-1
clone_size: -
d_call: TRBD2
v_call: TRBV19
cdr3_length: 15
cdr3_aa: CASSIGGRIWNEQFF
cdr3_nt: TGTGCCAGTAGTATAGGCGGGAGGATTTGGAATGAGCAGTTCTTC

j_call: TRBJ1-1
clone_size: -
d_call: -
v_call: TRBV27
cdr3_length: 13
cdr3_aa: CASGTGRNTEAFF
cdr3_nt: TGTGCCAGCGGGACCGGCAGGAACACTGAAGCTTTCTTT

j_call: TRBJ1-2
clone_size: -
d_call: -
v_call: TRBV2
cdr3_length: 13
cdr3_aa: CASSSDGNYGYTF
cdr3_nt: TGTGCCAGCAGTTCTGACGGGAACTATGGCTACACCTTC

j_call: TRBJ2-1
clone_size: -
d_call: TRBD1
v_call: TRBV5-1
cdr3_length: 18
cdr3_aa: CASSLQLTGTGIYNEQFF
cdr3_nt: TGCGCCAGCAGCTTGCAACTAACCGGGACAGGGATCTACAATGAGCAGTTCTTC

j_call: TRBJ2-7
clone_size: -
d_call: -
v_call: TRBV6-5
cdr3_length: 15
cdr3_aa: CASSSPSRATYEQYF
cdr3_nt: TGTGCCAGCAGTTCTCCCTCCCGAGCCACCTACGAGCAGTACTTC

j_call: TRBJ1-1
clone_size: -
d_call: -
v_call: TRBV5-1
cdr3_length: 14
cdr3_aa: CASSLVGIGTEAFF
cdr3_nt: TGCGCCAGCAGCTTGGTAGGGATCGGCACTGAAGCTTTCTTT

j_call: TRBJ1-1
clone_size: -
d_call: -
v_call: TRBV5-4
cdr3_length: 15
cdr3_aa: CASSLSRGLNTEAFF
cdr3_nt: TGTGCCAGCAGCTTGTCTCGGGGACTCAACACTGAAGCTTTCTTT

j_call: TRBJ1-1
clone_size: -
d_call: -
v_call: TRBV7-2
cdr3_length: 15
cdr3_aa: CASSLNAPGHTEAFF
cdr3_nt: TGTGCCAGCAGCCTGAACGCCCCAGGGCACACTGAAGCTTTCTTT

j_call: TRBJ2-3
clone_size: -
d_call: -
v_call: TRBV6-6
cdr3_length: 16
cdr3_aa: CASSYSRGGGIDTQYF
cdr3_nt: TGTGCCAGCAGTTACTCGAGGGGTGGTGGGATAGATACGCAGTATTTT

j_call: TRBJ2-2
clone_size: -
d_call: -
v_call: TRBV7-2
cdr3_length: 17
cdr3_aa: CASSPPGRLANTGELFF
cdr3_nt: TGTGCCAGCAGCCCCCCAGGTAGACTCGCGAACACCGGGGAGCTGTTTTTT

j_call: TRBJ1-2
clone_size: -
d_call: TRBD1
v_call: TRBV7-6
cdr3_length: 13
cdr3_aa: CASSLGQGDGYTF
cdr3_nt: TGTGCCAGCAGCTTGGGACAGGGAGATGGCTACACCTTC

j_call: TRBJ2-2
clone_size: -
d_call: -
v_call: TRBV7-8
cdr3_length: 15
cdr3_aa: CASSHRDTFTGELFF
cdr3_nt: TGTGCCAGCAGCCATCGGGACACCTTCACCGGGGAGCTGTTTTTT

j_call: TRBJ2-3
clone_size: -
d_call: -
v_call: TRBV27
cdr3_length: 11
cdr3_aa: CASSSVNTQYF
cdr3_nt: TGTGCCAGCAGTTCCGTCAATACGCAGTATTTT

j_call: TRBJ2-5
clone_size: -
d_call: -
v_call: TRBV6-5
cdr3_length: 15
cdr3_aa: CASSWARGRSETQYF
cdr3_nt: TGTGCCAGCAGCTGGGCCCGCGGTCGATCGGAGACCCAGTACTTC

j_call: TRBJ2-7
clone_size: -
d_call: TRBD1
v_call: TRBV27
cdr3_length: 14
cdr3_aa: CASRDRGLPYEQYF
cdr3_nt: TGTGCCAGCAGAGACAGGGGACTCCCCTACGAGCAGTACTTC

j_call: TRBJ1-1
clone_size: -
d_call: TRBD1
v_call: TRBV18
cdr3_length: 13
cdr3_aa: CASSTTGSTEAFF
cdr3_nt: TGTGCCAGCTCCACGACAGGGAGTACTGAAGCTTTCTTT

j_call: TRBJ2-7
clone_size: -
d_call: TRBD2
v_call: TRBV19
cdr3_length: 15
cdr3_aa: CASSSFGLARNEQYF
cdr3_nt: TGTGCCAGTAGTTCTTTCGGACTAGCACGAAACGAGCAGTACTTC

j_call: TRBJ2-7
clone_size: -
d_call: -
v_call: TRBV30
cdr3_length: 13
cdr3_aa: CAWSKGDLYEQYF
cdr3_nt: TGTGCCTGGAGTAAGGGCGACTTATACGAGCAGTACTTC

j_call: TRBJ1-1
clone_size: -
d_call: -
v_call: TRBV7-8
cdr3_length: 15
cdr3_aa: CASSLVSLVNTEAFF
cdr3_nt: TGTGCCAGCAGCTTAGTCTCTTTGGTGAACACTGAAGCTTTCTTT

j_call: TRBJ1-5
clone_size: -
d_call: -
v_call: TRBV7-9
cdr3_length: 13
cdr3_aa: CASSAAPPQPQHF
cdr3_nt: TGTGCCAGCAGCGCCGCCCCACCCCAGCCCCAGCATTTT

j_call: TRBJ1-5
clone_size: -
d_call: TRBD1
v_call: TRBV2
cdr3_length: 14
cdr3_aa: CASRGGAGNQPQHF
cdr3_nt: TGTGCCAGCAGAGGGGGCGCGGGCAATCAGCCCCAGCATTTT

j_call: TRBJ1-2
clone_size: -
d_call: TRBD1
v_call: TRBV19
cdr3_length: 14
cdr3_aa: CASKGTGAYYGYTF
cdr3_nt: TGTGCCAGTAAGGGGACAGGGGCCTACTATGGCTACACCTTC

j_call: TRBJ1-5
clone_size: -
d_call: -
v_call: TRBV7-2
cdr3_length: 14
cdr3_aa: CASSVTGSSQPQHF
cdr3_nt: TGTGCCAGCAGCGTTACAGGGTCTTCTCAGCCCCAGCATTTT

j_call: TRBJ2-7
clone_size: -
d_call: -
v_call: TRBV5-1
cdr3_length: 14
cdr3_aa: CASSFQGSSYEQYF
cdr3_nt: TGCGCCAGCAGCTTCCAGGGGAGTTCCTACGAGCAGTACTTC

j_call: TRBJ2-1
clone_size: few
d_call: TRBD2
v_call: TRBV5-4
cdr3_length: 15
cdr3_aa: CASSSAGGFYNEQFF
cdr3_nt: TGTGCCAGCAGCTCGGCGGGAGGATTCTACAATGAGCAGTTCTTC

j_call: TRBJ1-3
clone_size: -
d_call: -
v_call: TRBV28
cdr3_length: 15
cdr3_aa: CASRNTGYSGNTIYF
cdr3_nt: TGTGCCAGCAGGAATACTGGCTACTCTGGAAACACCATATATTTT

j_call: TRBJ2-5
clone_size: -
d_call: TRBD1
v_call: TRBV7-2
cdr3_length: 16
cdr3_aa: CASSLSPTGGRGTQYF
cdr3_nt: TGTGCCAGCAGCTTATCTCCGACAGGGGGGAGGGGGACCCAGTACTTC

j_call: TRBJ2-7
clone_size: -
d_call: -
v_call: TRBV7-2
cdr3_length: 13
cdr3_aa: CASSLGGPYEQYF
cdr3_nt: TGTGCCAGCAGCTTGGGGGGCCCCTACGAGCAGTACTTC

j_call: TRBJ2-1
clone_size: -
d_call: -
v_call: TRBV9
cdr3_length: 13
cdr3_aa: CASTLRSYNEQFF
cdr3_nt: TGTGCCAGCACATTAAGGAGCTACAATGAGCAGTTCTTC

j_call: TRBJ2-1
clone_size: -
d_call: -
v_call: TRBV7-2
cdr3_length: 13
cdr3_aa: CASSEQNYNEQFF
cdr3_nt: TGTGCCAGCAGCGAACAGAACTACAATGAGCAGTTCTTC

j_call: TRBJ2-5
clone_size: -
d_call: -
v_call: TRBV28
cdr3_length: 13
cdr3_aa: CASRLGGEETQYF
cdr3_nt: TGTGCCAGCAGACTAGGTGGGGAAGAGACCCAGTACTTC

j_call: TRBJ1-1
clone_size: -
d_call: -
v_call: TRBV23-1
cdr3_length: 16
cdr3_aa: CASSLILGPSNTEAFF
cdr3_nt: TGCGCCAGCAGTCTGATTCTGGGTCCTTCGAACACTGAAGCTTTCTTT

j_call: TRBJ1-2
clone_size: -
d_call: -
v_call: TRBV6-1
cdr3_length: 16
cdr3_aa: CASSEGAGALVPGYTF
cdr3_nt: TGTGCCAGCAGTGAAGGGGCGGGGGCCCTTGTTCCTGGCTACACCTTC

j_call: TRBJ1-1
clone_size: -
d_call: -
v_call: TRBV6-5
cdr3_length: 13
cdr3_aa: CASSYEWGTEAFF
cdr3_nt: TGTGCCAGCAGTTACGAATGGGGCACTGAAGCTTTCTTT

j_call: TRBJ1-1
clone_size: few
d_call: -
v_call: TRBV28
cdr3_length: 13
cdr3_aa: CASSLTGLTEAFF
cdr3_nt: TGTGCCAGCAGTTTGACAGGTTTGACTGAAGCTTTCTTT

j_call: TRBJ1-2
clone_size: -
d_call: -
v_call: TRBV18
cdr3_length: 12
cdr3_aa: CASSPERDGYTF
cdr3_nt: TGTGCCAGCTCACCGGAAAGGGATGGCTACACCTTC

j_call: TRBJ2-3
clone_size: -
d_call: TRBD2
v_call: TRBV9
cdr3_length: 16
cdr3_aa: CASSVGGTSGTDTQYF
cdr3_nt: TGTGCCAGCAGCGTAGGAGGGACTAGCGGCACAGATACGCAGTATTTT

j_call: TRBJ1-1
clone_size: -
d_call: -
v_call: TRBV9
cdr3_length: 14
cdr3_aa: CASSPPPGDTEAFF
cdr3_nt: TGTGCCAGCAGCCCGCCCCCGGGGGACACTGAAGCTTTCTTT

j_call: TRBJ1-1
clone_size: -
d_call: -
v_call: TRBV20-1
cdr3_length: 11
cdr3_aa: CSAGGNTEAFF
cdr3_nt: TGCAGTGCTGGGGGAAACACTGAAGCTTTCTTT